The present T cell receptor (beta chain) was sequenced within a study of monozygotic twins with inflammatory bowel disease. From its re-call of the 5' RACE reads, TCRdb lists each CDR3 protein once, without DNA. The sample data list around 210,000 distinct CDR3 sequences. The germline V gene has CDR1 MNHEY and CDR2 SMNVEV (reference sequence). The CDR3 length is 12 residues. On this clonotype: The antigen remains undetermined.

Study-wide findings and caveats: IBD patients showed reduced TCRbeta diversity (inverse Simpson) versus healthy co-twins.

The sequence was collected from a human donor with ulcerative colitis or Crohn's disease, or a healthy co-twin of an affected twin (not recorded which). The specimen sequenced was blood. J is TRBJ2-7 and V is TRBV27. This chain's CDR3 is CASSSVKDEQYF.